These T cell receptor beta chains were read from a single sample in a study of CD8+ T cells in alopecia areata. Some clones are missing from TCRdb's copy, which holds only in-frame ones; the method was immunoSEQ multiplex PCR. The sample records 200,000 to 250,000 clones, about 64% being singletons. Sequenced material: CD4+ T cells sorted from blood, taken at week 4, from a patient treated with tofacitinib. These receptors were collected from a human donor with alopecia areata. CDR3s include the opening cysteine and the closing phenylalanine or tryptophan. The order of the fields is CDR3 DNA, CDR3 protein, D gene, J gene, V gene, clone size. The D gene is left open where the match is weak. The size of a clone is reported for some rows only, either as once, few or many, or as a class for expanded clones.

DNA: TGTGCCAGCAGCTTAAAGCAGGGGGCAGGGACTAATGAAAAACTGTTTTTT
CDR3: CASSLKQGAGTNEKLFF
D: TRBD1
J: TRBJ1-4
V: TRBV7-2
size: many

DNA: TGTGCCAGCTCGGCAGCCTACGAGCAGTACTTC
CDR3: CASSAAYEQYF
D: .
J: TRBJ2-7
V: TRBV2
size: few

DNA: TGCGCCAGCAGCCAAGTTTCCCGGAAGCACGAGCAGTACTTC
CDR3: CASSQVSRKHEQYF
D: .
J: TRBJ2-7
V: TRBV4-1
size: .

DNA: TGTGCCAGCAGTGAGTCTGGCAGGGGGCTGGATCAGCCCCAGCATTTT
CDR3: CASSESGRGLDQPQHF
D: TRBD1
J: TRBJ1-5
V: TRBV25-1
size: .

DNA: TGCAGCGTTGCGACCCGACTGAACACTGAAGCTTTCTTT
CDR3: CSVATRLNTEAFF
D: .
J: TRBJ1-1
V: TRBV29-1
size: .

DNA: TGCAGCGTCCCAACCCGGACAGGAGGAGGCTACACCTTC
CDR3: CSVPTRTGGGYTF
D: TRBD1
J: TRBJ1-2
V: TRBV29-1
size: .

DNA: TGTGCCAGCACTGGGAATGATTCACCCCTCCACTTT
CDR3: CASTGNDSPLHF
D: .
J: TRBJ1-6
V: TRBV6-1
size: .

DNA: TGCGCCAGCAGCTTGGCCGGGGGAGCCTACGAGCAGTACTTC
CDR3: CASSLAGGAYEQYF
D: .
J: TRBJ2-7
V: TRBV5-1
size: few

DNA: TGCGCCAGCAGCACGGGTGGGGGGCCCTACGAGCAGTACTTC
CDR3: CASSTGGGPYEQYF
D: .
J: TRBJ2-7
V: TRBV5-1
size: .

DNA: TGCGCCAGCAGCCCAAGCAGGGCTGGGACGGACACTGAAGCTTTCTTT
CDR3: CASSPSRAGTDTEAFF
D: .
J: TRBJ1-1
V: TRBV5-1
size: few

DNA: TGCAGCGTTGCAACCCAACATGAAAAACTGTTTTTT
CDR3: CSVATQHEKLFF
D: .
J: TRBJ1-4
V: TRBV29-1
size: few

DNA: TGTGCTAGCAGCGTGGGACAGGGGGCTGTAGATACGCAGTATTTT
CDR3: CASSVGQGAVDTQYF
D: TRBD1
J: TRBJ2-3
V: TRBV7-7
size: .

DNA: TGCGCCAGCAGTGATCTGGGGTTGGAAAACATTCAGTACTTC
CDR3: CASSDLGLENIQYF
D: .
J: TRBJ2-4
V: TRBV10-2
size: few

DNA: TGCGCCAGCAGCCAAGTCGGCAGGAACTATGGCTACACCTTC
CDR3: CASSQVGRNYGYTF
D: .
J: TRBJ1-2
V: TRBV4-3
size: .

DNA: TGCAGCGCTGGGACAGGGAACCAAGAGACCCAGTACTTC
CDR3: CSAGTGNQETQYF
D: TRBD1
J: TRBJ2-5
V: TRBV29-1
size: .